This T cell receptor beta chain comes out of a study of CD8+ T cells in alopecia areata (dated by TCRdb to the late 2010s). Regarding the research as a whole: Treated patients were enrolled in an open-label pilot trial of oral tofacitinib, 5 to 10 mg twice daily, for moderate-to-severe alopecia areata. Human TCRbeta sequencing covered scalp tissue and sorted CD4+ and CD8+ peripheral blood T cells from patchy and totalis/universalis alopecia areata patients and healthy controls. Clonality in the scalp was compared among normal scalp (n=4), patchy alopecia areata scalp (n=8), and alopecia totalis/universalis scalp (n=8). Patients received tofacitinib for 6 to 18 months and were then followed off drug for 6 months to check for delayed response and recurrence. The SALT score, which quantifies the percentage of affected scalp surface area, was used to measure disease severity in treated patients. TCRbeta CDR3 regions were amplified by immunoSEQ multiplex PCR with 35 Vbeta forward and 13 Jbeta reverse primers. In both human patients and the C3H/HeJ mouse model, the study applied high-throughput TCRbeta sequencing to look at T cell clonal expansion in alopecia areata. Biopsies were taken from tofacitinib-treated patients at baseline and at 4 and 24 weeks of treatment, and a later scalp biopsy was taken in several of the tofacitinib-treated patients. The RNA source kit depended on sample type: the PAXgene miRNA kit for fixed scalp, the miRNeasy kit for PBMCs, and the RNeasy kit for mouse skin.

The full study reports these points: Shared TCR sequences between patients were less evident than in mice, which may be partly attributable to HLA diversity in the patient population. Lesional scalp, especially in alopecia totalis/universalis, showed higher clonality and more expanded CD8+ clones than normal scalp, suggesting antigenic drive. During tofacitinib treatment, many expanded lesional clones remained in scalp and blood, and this persistence may partly explain relapse after treatment is stopped. The treated cohort was small, with a single nonresponder, so links between baseline CD8+ expansion and response need larger studies. Unlike mouse skin, where gammadelta T cells dominate, normal human skin contains resident alphabeta T cells that get sequenced too, which complicates analysis of the scalp TCR repertoire. Tofacitinib significantly decreased scalp clonality and the number of expanded CD8+ clones among the top 100 scalp clones.

The intended sense of this specimen's time point label: around 22 weeks on oral tofacitinib. The treatment or condition label corresponds to: oral pan-JAK inhibitor, 5-10 mg twice daily. Peripheral blood and lesional scalp punch biopsies were obtained from patients with alopecia areata. PBMCs were isolated by density centrifugation and stained for CD3, CD4 and CD8, after which CD4+ and CD8+ T cells were sorted on a FACSAria. A remark on this clone: The antigen this receptor binds is unknown. Qualities for individual bases were not recorded, and no much larger clone is one base off.

The library was generated by the immunoSEQ multiplex PCR assay. To provide template for TCR sequencing, every sample had RNA extracted and reverse transcribed into cDNA. First-strand cDNA was synthesized using SuperScript III with a 2:1 mix of oligo-dT and random hexamers. Amplification bias was assessed with a synthetic immune receptor repertoire, and residual bias was removed computationally. The study's own analysis went as follows. Raw reads were preprocessed to remove errors, and CDR3 was defined according to IMGT conventions as the region from the conserved cysteine to phenylalanine. Clonality was computed as 1 minus the Shannon entropy, with the entropy normalized by log2 of the number of productive unique TCRs. Whether each scalp clone was CD4 or CD8 was inferred by checking scalp TCRbeta sequences against the CD4 and CD8 repertoires from sorted blood. TCRdb retrieved this table from immuneACCESS and kept in-frame rearrangements only. Not all clones are present; in checked studies, unresolved V genes account for under half, and no reason is known for the remainder. V and J calls and clone size are given by that table; D and trimming were obtained from the DNA. In this sample the table shows 95,000 to 120,000 clones, 56% of which occur a single time. Around 3.4% of the sample goes to the ten largest clones.

The receptor was isolated from a human donor with alopecia areata. This specimen was CD4+ T cells sorted from blood, taken at week 24, from a patient treated with tofacitinib.

The bases read TGTGCCTGGAGTGTAGAGGGGCTGGCTGAAGCTTTCTTT. Its protein is CAWSVEGLAEAFF. Recombination joined TRBV30 with TRBJ1-1; a weak D assignment points to TRBD1 (5 bases agree). From the cysteine through the phenylalanine, the CDR3 covers 13 amino acids. Only the CDR3 region is kept as DNA, spanning 39 bases read in frame from base 1. According to the germline V gene (reference sequence), CDR1 reads GTSNPN and CDR2 reads SVGIG. V was cut back by 0 bases and J by 6 bases, leaving a gap of 11 bases between them. Reference TRBV30 and TRBJ1-1 genes cover what lies past the CDR3, so the full variable domain is SQTIHQWPATLVQPVGSPLSLECTVEGTSNPNLYWYRQAAGRGLQLLFYSVGIGQISSEVPQNLSASRPQDRQFILSSKKLLLSDSGFYLCAWSVEGLAEAFFGQGTRLTVV.